This record covers a single T cell receptor beta chain. The data were taken from a study of shared clonotypes between healthy human individuals. Roughly 200 ng DNA, tens of thousands of T cell genomes, went into each sorted-subset replicate PCR. Produced via immunoSEQ multiplex PCR; TCRdb's table is partial and in-frame only. The data contain millions of clones, approximately 95% of them singletons. Only Caucasian adults living in Nashville, Tennessee served as donors. A split of CD4+ cells into CD45RA+ naive and CD45RA-negative memory subsets was performed. V gave up 4 bases and J gave up 2 bases; unmatched junction bases: 6. Germline lookup yields CDR1 SGHRS and CDR2 YFSETQ. The CDR3 covers 15 residues.

Sequences were obtained from naive CD4+ T cells from PBMCs. Subset specified: CD45RA+ positively selected. The origin of this receptor is a man younger than 30 in good health. Some clones in this sample may be carry-over from other donors' samples. J is TRBJ2-3 and V is TRBV5-1, with 8 bases that match TRBD1. The CDR3 spells CASSVLQGATDTQYF. The CDR3 bases are TGCGCCAGCAGCGTGTTGCAGGGGGCCACAGATACGCAGTATTTT. Full variable domain (rest looked up from reference TRBV5-1 and TRBJ2-3): KAGVTQTPRYLIKTRGQQVTLSCSPISGHRSVSWYQQTPGQGLQFLFEYFSETQRNKGNFPGRFSGRQFSNSRSEMNVSTLELGDSALYLCASSVLQGATDTQYFGPGTRLTVL.